The rows below give T cell receptor beta chains drawn from one sample of a study of blood T cell repertoires in COVID-19. The protocol was immunoSEQ multiplex PCR, while the TCRdb copy is restricted to in-frame clones and leaves out a portion. The repertoire holds about 210,000 clones, with more than 75% as singletons. Source material: peripheral blood. Receptor source: a man in his 60s who had recovered from COVID-19. The CDR3 runs from the conserved cysteine through the conserved F or W. D genes are given only for firm matches. For some rows the clone size is stated as once, few or many, or as a class when expanded; others skip it.

-	TRBV5-1	-	TRBJ2-3	CASSLTVTSTDTQYF	TGCGCCAGCAGCTTGACAGTCACCAGCACAGATACGCAGTATTTT
once	TRBV19	-	TRBJ1-6	CASTTRTVSYNSPLHF	TGTGCCAGTACCACCCGGACAGTCTCGTATAATTCACCCCTCCACTTT
-	TRBV5-5	-	TRBJ2-3	CASSPSTDTQYF	TGTGCCAGCAGCCCTAGCACAGATACGCAGTATTTT
-	TRBV6-5	-	TRBJ2-3	CASITPGSSTDTQYF	TGTGCCAGCATAACCCCAGGGTCTAGCACAGATACGCAGTATTTT
-	TRBV5-4	-	TRBJ2-6	CASSLVQGAGANVLTF	TGTGCCAGCAGCTTGGTCCAGGGTGCTGGGGCCAACGTCCTGACTTTC
-	TRBV6-5	TRBD2	TRBJ2-7	CASSYSAGGYEQYF	TGTGCCAGCAGTTACTCGGCGGGGGGATACGAGCAGTACTTC
-	TRBV7-9	TRBD1	TRBJ1-2	CASSPGGTLRDYGYTF	TGTGCCAGCAGCCCAGGGGGGACCCTTAGAGACTATGGCTACACCTTC
-	TRBV3-1/TRBV3-2	TRBD2	TRBJ2-1	CASSQALASSYNEQFF	TGTGCCAGCAGCCAGGCACTAGCGAGCTCCTACAATGAGCAGTTCTTC
-	TRBV2	-	TRBJ2-2	CARGQGANTGELFF	TGTGCCAGGGGCCAGGGCGCGAACACCGGGGAGCTGTTTTTT
few	TRBV19	TRBD1	TRBJ1-1	CASRAPGQVNPEAFF	TGTGCCAGTCGAGCACCGGGACAGGTGAACCCTGAAGCTTTCTTT
-	TRBV19	TRBD1	TRBJ1-5	CASSLLIGQGYSNQPQHF	TGTGCCAGTAGTCTCCTTATAGGACAGGGGTATAGCAATCAGCCCCAGCATTTT
-	TRBV7-2	-	TRBJ2-3	CASSRSTDTQYF	TGTGCCAGCAGCCGGTCCACAGATACGCAGTATTTT
-	TRBV19	TRBD2	TRBJ2-7	CASSRLAGGLFNEQYF	TGTGCCAGTAGTAGACTAGCGGGAGGGCTATTCAACGAGCAGTACTTC
-	TRBV5-1	TRBD1	TRBJ1-2	CASSLRGTGNYGYTF	TGCGCCAGCAGCTTGAGGGGGACAGGGAACTATGGCTACACCTTC
-	TRBV7-9	TRBD1	TRBJ1-2	CASSAGQGAGGGYTF	TGTGCCAGCAGCGCCGGACAGGGGGCAGGTGGGGGCTACACCTTC
-	TRBV5-5	TRBD2	TRBJ2-1	CASSFFGLGANEQFF	TGTGCCAGCAGCTTTTTCGGACTAGGGGCCAATGAGCAGTTCTTC
-	TRBV28	-	TRBJ2-7	CASSVNYEQYF	TGTGCCAGCAGTGTCAATTACGAGCAGTACTTC
once	TRBV3-1/TRBV3-2	-	TRBJ2-5	CASTRGAETQYF	TGTGCCAGCACCAGGGGCGCGGAGACCCAGTACTTC
-	TRBV6-1	-	TRBJ2-5	CASSEARSLWETQYF	TGTGCCAGCAGTGAAGCCCGCAGTCTTTGGGAGACCCAGTACTTC
-	TRBV29-1	-	TRBJ2-3	CSGGIGQVLDGTDTQYF	TGCAGTGGGGGGATTGGACAGGTACTAGATGGCACAGATACGCAGTATTTT
-	TRBV7-3	-	TRBJ2-1	CASSLGGTAPIYNEQFF	TGTGCCAGCAGCTTAGGCGGGACGGCGCCTATCTACAATGAGCAGTTCTTC
-	TRBV7-8	-	TRBJ1-1	CASSLVASPGGTEAFF	TGTGCCAGCAGCTTAGTTGCCAGCCCGGGGGGCACTGAAGCTTTCTTT